Sequencing of this T cell receptor (beta chain) was carried out in a study of cytomegalovirus exposure and HLA in healthy donors. A multiplex PCR was run with 60 Vbeta primers and 13 Jbeta primers. As originally analysed: Later, tens of millions of unique TCR beta chains were counted in an analysis, and around 11 million of them were shared. TCRdb keeps only in-frame clones here, not all; method: immunoSEQ multiplex PCR. D and trimming come from the DNA, and the V and J calls and clone size come from that table. Found here are 140,000 or so clones, about 82% of them singletons; the top ten hold less than 4%. Study-level findings and limits: It was around 160 TCR beta chains that were listed as cytomegalovirus-associated. Reports showed the classifier diagnosing cytomegalovirus status with high specificity and sensitivity.

In regard to this clone: Its antigen is not known.

The sequence was obtained from a male donor in good health and CMV-seronegative. The sequenced sample consisted of PBMCs.

The CDR3 sequence: CASRGGVEANVLTF. The CDR3 DNA is TGTGCCAGCAGAGGAGGGGTGGAGGCCAACGTCCTGACTTTC. This rearrangement joins TRBV28 to TRBJ2-6, with a tentative D call TRBD2 (6 bases). Trimming took off 6 bases at V and 6 bases at J, with 12 bases between the two ends. Germline values: CDR1 MDHEN, CDR2 SYDVKM. The CDR3 has 14 residues.